In its sample, the clone carrying this TCR beta chain was seen a few times. Only in-frame clones appear in the TCRdb table, and some are missing; sequencing was by immunoSEQ multiplex PCR. The data show 1,500 to 2,000 clones, approximately 33% seen once. Trimming at V came to 5 bases and at J to 4 bases, leaving 12 bases not matched to a gene. The CDR3 sequence is 17 residues long. Germline CDR1 is SGHNT and CDR2 is YENEEA. This entry belongs to a study of T cells in localized non-small cell lung cancer. This sequence joins TRBV11-3 and TRBJ2-2; 8 bases agree with TRBD1. The input for sequencing was lung tumor tissue, taken before any cancer treatment. The sequence was collected from a male donor older than 55 with stage III squamous cell lung carcinoma. This chain's CDR3 is CASSRRTGGVSTGELFF. As DNA, the CDR3 is TGTGCCAGCAGCCGACGAACAGGGGGAGTGAGCACCGGGGAGCTGTTTTTT.